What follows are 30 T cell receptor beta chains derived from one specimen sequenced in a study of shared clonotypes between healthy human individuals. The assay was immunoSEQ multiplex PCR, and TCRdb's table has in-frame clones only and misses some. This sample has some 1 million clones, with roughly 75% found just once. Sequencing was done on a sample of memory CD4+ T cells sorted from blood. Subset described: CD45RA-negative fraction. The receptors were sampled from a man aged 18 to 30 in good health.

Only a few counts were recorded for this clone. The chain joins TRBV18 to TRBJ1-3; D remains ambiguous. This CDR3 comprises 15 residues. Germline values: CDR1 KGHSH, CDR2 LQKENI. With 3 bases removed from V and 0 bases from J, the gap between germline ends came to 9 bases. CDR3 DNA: TGTGCCAGCTCACCTCGACGGGACTCTGGAAACACCATATATTTT. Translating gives CASSPRRDSGNTIYF.

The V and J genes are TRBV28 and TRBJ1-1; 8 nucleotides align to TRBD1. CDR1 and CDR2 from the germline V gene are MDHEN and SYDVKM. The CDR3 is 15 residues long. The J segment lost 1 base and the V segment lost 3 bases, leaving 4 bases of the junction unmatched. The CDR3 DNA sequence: TGTGCCAGCAGTTTTCTGGACAGGGAGAACACTGAAGCTTTCTTT. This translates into CASSFLDRENTEAFF.

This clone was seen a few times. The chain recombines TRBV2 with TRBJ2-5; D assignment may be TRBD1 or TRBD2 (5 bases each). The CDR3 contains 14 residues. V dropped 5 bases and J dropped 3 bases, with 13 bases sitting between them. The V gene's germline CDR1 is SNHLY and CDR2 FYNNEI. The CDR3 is CASSPGLGEETQYF. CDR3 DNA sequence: TGTGCCAGCAGTCCGGGCCTGGGGGAAGAGACCCAGTACTTC.

DNA for the CDR3: TGTGCCAGCAGTGAATCAGGGTATCGGGCTGAAAAACTGTTTTTT. It codes for CASSESGYRAEKLFF. The genes are TRBV25-1 and TRBJ1-4; TRBD1 is a possible D gene (5 bases). Trimming left V 1 base short and J 7 bases short, with 13 bases between. Germline V gives CDR1 MGHDK, CDR2 SYGVNS. This CDR3 comprises 15 residues.

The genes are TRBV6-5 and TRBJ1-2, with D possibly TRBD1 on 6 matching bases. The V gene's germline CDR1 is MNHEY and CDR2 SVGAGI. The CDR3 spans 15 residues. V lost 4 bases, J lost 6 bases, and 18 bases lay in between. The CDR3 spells CASSFPPEGGDGYTF. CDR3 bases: TGTGCCAGCAGTTTCCCTCCGGAGGGGGGGGATGGCTACACCTTC.

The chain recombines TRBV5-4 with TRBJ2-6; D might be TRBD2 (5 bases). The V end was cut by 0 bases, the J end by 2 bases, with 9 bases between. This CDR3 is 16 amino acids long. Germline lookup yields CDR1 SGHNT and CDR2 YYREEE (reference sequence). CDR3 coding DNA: TGTGCCAGCAGCTTGGACCAGAGGGCTGGGGCCAACGTCCTGACTTTC. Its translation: CASSLDQRAGANVLTF.

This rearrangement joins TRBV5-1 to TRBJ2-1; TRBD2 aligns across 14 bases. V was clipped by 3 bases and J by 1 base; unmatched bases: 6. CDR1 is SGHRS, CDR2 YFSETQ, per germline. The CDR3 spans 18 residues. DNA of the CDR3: TGCGCCAGCAGCTCGGGACTAGCGGGAGTTTTGTCCTACAATGAGCAGTTCTTC. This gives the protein CASSSGLAGVLSYNEQFF.

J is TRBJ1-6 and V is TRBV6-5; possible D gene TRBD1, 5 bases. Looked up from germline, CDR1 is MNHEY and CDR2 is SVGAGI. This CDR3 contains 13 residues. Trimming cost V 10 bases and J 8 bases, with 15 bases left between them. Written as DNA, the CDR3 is TGTGCCACCGGGACGGCGGGAGATTCACCCCTCCACTTT. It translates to CATGTAGDSPLHF.

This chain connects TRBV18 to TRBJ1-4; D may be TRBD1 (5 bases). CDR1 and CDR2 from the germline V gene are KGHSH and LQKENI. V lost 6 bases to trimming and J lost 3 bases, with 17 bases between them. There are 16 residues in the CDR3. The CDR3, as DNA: TGTGCCAGCTCCCCTCTCGGGGCAGCCGCTAATGAAAAACTGTTTTTT. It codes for CASSPLGAAANEKLFF. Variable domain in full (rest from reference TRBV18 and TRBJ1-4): NAGVMQNPRHLVRRRGQEARLRCSPMKGHSHVYWYRQLPEEGLKFMVYLQKENIIDESGMPKERFSAEFPKEGPSILRIQQVVRGDSAAYFCASSPLGAAANEKLFFGSGTQLSVL.

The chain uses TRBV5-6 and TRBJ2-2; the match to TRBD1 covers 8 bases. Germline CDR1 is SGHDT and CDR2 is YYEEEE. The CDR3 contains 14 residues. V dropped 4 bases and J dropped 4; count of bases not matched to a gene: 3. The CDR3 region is CASSLDRGTGELFF. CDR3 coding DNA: TGTGCCAGCAGCCTCGACAGGGGCACCGGGGAGCTGTTTTTT.

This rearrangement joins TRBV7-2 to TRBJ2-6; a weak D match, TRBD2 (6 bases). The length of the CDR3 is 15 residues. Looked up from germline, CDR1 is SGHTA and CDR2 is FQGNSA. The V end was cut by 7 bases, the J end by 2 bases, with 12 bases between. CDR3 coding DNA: TGTGCCAGCAACAGCGGAGGGACTGGGGCCAACGTCCTGACTTTC. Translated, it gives CASNSGGTGANVLTF.

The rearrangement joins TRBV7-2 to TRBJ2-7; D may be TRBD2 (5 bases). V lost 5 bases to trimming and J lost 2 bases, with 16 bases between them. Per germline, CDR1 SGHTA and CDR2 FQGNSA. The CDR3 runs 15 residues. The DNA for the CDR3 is TGTGCCAGCAGCCCTGGAAGCGGTTCCGCCTACGAGCAGTACTTC. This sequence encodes CASSPGSGSAYEQYF.

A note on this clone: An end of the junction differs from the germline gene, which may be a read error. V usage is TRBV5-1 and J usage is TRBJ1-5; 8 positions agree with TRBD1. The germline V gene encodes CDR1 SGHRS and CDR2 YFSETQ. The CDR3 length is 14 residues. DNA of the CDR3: TGTGCCAGCAGCTTGGCGGACAGGGATCAGCCCCAGCATTTT. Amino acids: CASSLADRDQPQHF. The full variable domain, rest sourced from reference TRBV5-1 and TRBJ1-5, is KAGVTQTPRYLIKTRGQQVTLSCSPISGHRSVSWYQQTPGQGLQFLFEYFSETQRNKGNFPGRFSGRQFSNSRSEMNVSTLELGDSALYLCASSLADRDQPQHFGDGTRLSIL.

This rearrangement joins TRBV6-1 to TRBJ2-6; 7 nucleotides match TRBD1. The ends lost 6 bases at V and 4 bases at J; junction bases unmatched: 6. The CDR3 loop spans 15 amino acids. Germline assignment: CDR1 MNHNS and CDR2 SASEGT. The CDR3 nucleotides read TGTGCCAGCAGCTTTAAGGGGGCAGGGGCCAACGTCCTGACTTTC. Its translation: CASSFKGAGANVLTF.

CDR3: CASSYSQGAEAFF. CDR3 nucleotide sequence: TGTGCCAGCAGTTACTCTCAGGGGGCTGAAGCTTTCTTT. This chain connects TRBV6-6 to TRBJ1-1, with 7 bases that match TRBD1. The CDR3 has 13 amino acids. J gave up 6 bases and V 0 bases, and 1 base lay outside the gene matches. The germline V gene has CDR1 MNHNY and CDR2 SVGAGI (reference sequence).

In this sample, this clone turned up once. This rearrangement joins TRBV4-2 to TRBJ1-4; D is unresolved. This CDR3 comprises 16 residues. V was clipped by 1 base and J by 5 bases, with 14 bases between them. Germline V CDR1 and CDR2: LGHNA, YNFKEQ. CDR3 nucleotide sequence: TGTGCCAGCAGCCAAGTTTCAGGCAGGCAAAATGAAAAACTGTTTTTT. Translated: CASSQVSGRQNEKLFF.

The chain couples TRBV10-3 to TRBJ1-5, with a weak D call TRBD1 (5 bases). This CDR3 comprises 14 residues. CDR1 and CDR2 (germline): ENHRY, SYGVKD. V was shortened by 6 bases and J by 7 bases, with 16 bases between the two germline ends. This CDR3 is CAISPGGGGQPQHF. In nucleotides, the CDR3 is TGTGCCATCAGCCCGGGGGGTGGAGGGCAGCCCCAGCATTTT.

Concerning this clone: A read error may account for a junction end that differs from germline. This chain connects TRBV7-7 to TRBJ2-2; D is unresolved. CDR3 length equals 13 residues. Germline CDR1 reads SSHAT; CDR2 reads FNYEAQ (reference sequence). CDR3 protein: CASSSANGGELFF. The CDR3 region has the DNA TGTGCTAGCAGTTCGGCAAACGGTGGGGAGCTGTTTTTT.

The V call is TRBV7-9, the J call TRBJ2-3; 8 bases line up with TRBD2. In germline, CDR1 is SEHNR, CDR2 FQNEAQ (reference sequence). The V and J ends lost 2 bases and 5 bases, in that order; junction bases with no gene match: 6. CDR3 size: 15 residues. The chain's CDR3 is CASSLQAGERDTQYF. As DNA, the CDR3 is TGTGCCAGCAGCTTACAAGCGGGGGAGAGAGATACGCAGTATTTT.

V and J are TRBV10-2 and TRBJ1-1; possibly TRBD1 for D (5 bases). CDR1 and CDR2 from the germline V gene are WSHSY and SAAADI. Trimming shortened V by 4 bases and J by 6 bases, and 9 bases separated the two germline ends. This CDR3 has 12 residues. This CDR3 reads CASSALGAEAFF. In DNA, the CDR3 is TGCGCCAGCAGTGCACTGGGGGCTGAAGCTTTCTTT.

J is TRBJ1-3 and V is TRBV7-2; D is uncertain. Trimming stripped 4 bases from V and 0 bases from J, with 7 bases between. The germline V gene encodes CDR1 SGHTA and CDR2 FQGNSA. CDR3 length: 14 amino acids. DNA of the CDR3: TGTGCCAGCAGCTCGTGGACCTCTGGAAACACCATATATTTT. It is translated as CASSSWTSGNTIYF.

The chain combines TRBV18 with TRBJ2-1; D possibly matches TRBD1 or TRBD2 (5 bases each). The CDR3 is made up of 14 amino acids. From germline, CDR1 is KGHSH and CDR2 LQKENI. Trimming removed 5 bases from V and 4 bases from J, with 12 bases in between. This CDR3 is CASSTRDGYNEQFF. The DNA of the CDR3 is TGTGCCAGCTCAACCCGGGACGGATACAATGAGCAGTTCTTC.

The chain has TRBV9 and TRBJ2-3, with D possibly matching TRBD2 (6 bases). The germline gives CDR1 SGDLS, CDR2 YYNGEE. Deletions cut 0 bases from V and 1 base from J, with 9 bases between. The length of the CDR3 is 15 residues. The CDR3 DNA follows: TGTGCCAGCAGCGTAGGGGCTAGCGGCACAGATACGCAGTATTTT. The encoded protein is CASSVGASGTDTQYF.

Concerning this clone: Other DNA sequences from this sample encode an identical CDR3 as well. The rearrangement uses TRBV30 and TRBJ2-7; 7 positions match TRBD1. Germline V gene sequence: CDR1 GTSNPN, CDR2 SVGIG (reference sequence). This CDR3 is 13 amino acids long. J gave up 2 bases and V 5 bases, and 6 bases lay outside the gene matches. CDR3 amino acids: CAWGTGATYEQYF. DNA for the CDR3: TGTGCCTGGGGCACAGGGGCGACCTACGAGCAGTACTTC.

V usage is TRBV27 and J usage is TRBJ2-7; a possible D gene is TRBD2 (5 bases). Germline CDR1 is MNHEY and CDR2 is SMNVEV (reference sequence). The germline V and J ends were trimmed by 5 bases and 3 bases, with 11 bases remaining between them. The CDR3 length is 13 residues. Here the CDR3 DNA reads TGTGCCAGCAGTCGGACTCTCGGCTACGAGCAGTACTTC. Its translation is CASSRTLGYEQYF.

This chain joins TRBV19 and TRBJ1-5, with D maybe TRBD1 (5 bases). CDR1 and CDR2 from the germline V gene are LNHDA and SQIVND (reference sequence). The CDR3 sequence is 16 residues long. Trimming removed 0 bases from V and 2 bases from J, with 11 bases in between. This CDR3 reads CASSIDGTGGNQPQHF. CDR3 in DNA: TGTGCCAGTAGTATAGATGGGACCGGAGGCAATCAGCCCCAGCATTTT.

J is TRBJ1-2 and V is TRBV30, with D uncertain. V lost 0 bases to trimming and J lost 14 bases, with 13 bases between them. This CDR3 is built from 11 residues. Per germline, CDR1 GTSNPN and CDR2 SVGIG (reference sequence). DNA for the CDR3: TGTGCCTGGAGTGTACAAAGGGTGGGGACCTTC. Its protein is CAWSVQRVGTF.

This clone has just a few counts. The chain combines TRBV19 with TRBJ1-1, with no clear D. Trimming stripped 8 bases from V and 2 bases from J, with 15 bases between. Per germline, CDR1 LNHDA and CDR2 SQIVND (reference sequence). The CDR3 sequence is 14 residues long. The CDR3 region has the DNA TGTGCCAGTTCGAAAGATAGAGTCAACACTGAAGCTTTCTTT. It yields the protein CASSKDRVNTEAFF.

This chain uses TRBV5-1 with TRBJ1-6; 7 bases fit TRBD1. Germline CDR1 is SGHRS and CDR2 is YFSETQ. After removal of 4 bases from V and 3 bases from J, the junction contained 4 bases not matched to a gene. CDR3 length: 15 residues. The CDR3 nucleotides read TGCGCCAGCAGCCGGGACAGTCTCTATAATTCACCCCTCCACTTT. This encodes CASSRDSLYNSPLHF.

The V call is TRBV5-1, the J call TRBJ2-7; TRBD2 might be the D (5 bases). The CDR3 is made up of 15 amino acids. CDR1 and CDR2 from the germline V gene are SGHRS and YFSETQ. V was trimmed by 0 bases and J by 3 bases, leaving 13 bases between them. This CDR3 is CASSLDPGGSYEQYF. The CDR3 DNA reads TGCGCCAGCAGCTTGGACCCAGGAGGAAGCTACGAGCAGTACTTC.